The present entry profiles one T cell receptor (beta chain) with its context. Its antigen is unknown. Per-base quality was not reported, and no clone a single base away is much larger than it. Stable Graves' hyperthyroidism was defined as the absence of progression to ophthalmopathy over 18 months of follow-up. The hyperthyroidism patients were between 18 and 65 years old and newly diagnosed, with a disease duration of less than 2 months. The study excluded patients with uncontrolled infections, other autoimmune diseases, pregnancy or lactation. Diagnoses were based on clinical symptoms, serum thyroxine and TRAb, thyroid ultrasound and orbital computed tomography. Ficoll-Paque density gradient centrifugation was used to isolate PBMCs from approximately 10 ml of fresh peripheral blood. Trizol reagent was used to extract total RNA, and RNA quality was then checked on an Agilent 2100 Bioanalyzer. This sample is drawn from a study of T cells in Graves' hyperthyroidism and ophthalmopathy (dated by TCRdb to the late 2010s). Looking at the study overall: Peripheral blood samples were taken at the time of initial diagnosis, prior to any treatment. TCR V-J signatures able to tell the groups apart were searched for in a discovery cohort of 100 or so patients, of whom 43 had Graves' ophthalmopathy and roughly 57 had stable Graves' hyperthyroidism. Prospective prediction of ophthalmopathy was tested in an independent validation cohort consisting of 18 hyperthyroidism patients and approximately 16 patients who later progressed to ophthalmopathy. The roughly 91 discovery patients were randomly divided into training and test sets at a 7:3 ratio. The study also compared thyroid tissue and blood T-cell repertoires from five or six Graves' hyperthyroidism patients. Following sampling, methimazole starting at 30 mg daily was given to hyperthyroidism patients, and high-dose intravenous methylprednisolone was given to ophthalmopathy patients. The paper describes TCR Vbeta CDR3 sequencing of 140 or so peripheral blood samples, made up of roughly 45 ophthalmopathy patients, 70 to 75 hyperthyroidism patients and around 17 progressor patients. General study outcomes and caveats: In validation, the model predicted progression to ophthalmopathy a median of about 5.9 months before onset, with approximately 70% sensitivity and roughly 73% specificity. Sample size was not statistically predetermined, and blinding of investigators to group allocation was not performed. A 13 V-J signature model separated ophthalmopathy from stable hyperthyroidism, with about 88% sensitivity and 81.08% specificity in cross-validation and 80%/75% in testing. Most expanded thyroid clonotypes (frequency above 0.001) were also found in blood, which suggests that blood repertoires may mirror thyroid immune responses.

According to the germline V gene (reference sequence), CDR1 reads PRHDT and CDR2 reads FYEKMQ. Including cysteine and phenylalanine, the CDR3 has 16 amino acids. The entry retains the CDR3 DNA only, 48 bases that are in frame from base 1. The junction shows trimming of 3 bases on V and 5 bases on J, and the gene matches do not reach 0 bases of it. The TCR beta CDR3 regions were amplified from RNA transcripts. For the first round of RT-PCR on the TCR CDR3, the HTBI primer set was used together with the Qiagen OneStep RT-PCR kit. A second multiplex PCR round built the libraries, followed by size selection and purification. Sequencing of the libraries was done on an Illumina HiSeq2000 using paired-end 100 bp reads. As for the authors' bioinformatics: SOAPnuke was used to process the raw data, with reads discarded if the reads contained adapters or uncalled bases, had a mean Phred below 15, or lacked an exact constant-primer or identifier match. COPE v1.2.5 was used to merge the high-quality paired reads, and each unique nucleotide sequence was defined as a clonotype. MiTCR v1.1 was used to align clonotypes to the IMGT TRBV, TRBD and TRBJ reference segments. Only V-J combinations with frequency above 0.0001, covering about 99% of repertoires, were analysed. The TCS score was defined as the ratio of F50 (clonal expansion) to E x V (chaos), calculated using BLOSUM62-based TCRdist between CDR3 peptides within each V-J. Welch's t-statistics and random forest reduced 500 to 550 V-J features to roughly 13, which were used in a naive Bayes classifier (R e1071). Using fastp at Q25 and MiXCR, TCRdb reprocessed the public reads and kept productive beta chains. Rows matching on CDR3 protein sequence are summarized as one entry with the most common DNA and genes. These V and J calls are TCRdb output, not the study's own analysis. Recorded for this sample are about 690,000 distinct CDR3 sequences; roughly 17% of them occurred a single time. Together, the top ten hold roughly 16% of the sample.

The sequence came from a man aged 50-60 years with Graves' hyperthyroidism. The sequencing input was blood. Recombination connected TRBV13 to TRBJ2-2, with 16 middle bases fitting TRBD2. The CDR3 reads as follows: CASSLGLAGGTGELFF. The nucleotides read TGTGCCAGCAGCTTGGGACTAGCGGGAGGGACCGGGGAGCTGTTTTTT.